Below are 22 T cell receptor beta chains sequenced from a single sample in a study of blood T cell repertoires in COVID-19. Generated by immunoSEQ multiplex PCR, the TCRdb table keeps only in-frame clones and is missing some. Of roughly 500,000 clones detected, 88% appear once; the ten largest clones hold around 1.9%. Material: PBMCs or T cells enriched from blood (not recorded which). The receptors shown here come from a middle-aged woman who had recovered from COVID-19.

V and J are TRBV7-8 and TRBJ1-2; D not resolved. This CDR3 has 10 residues. The germline CDR1 and CDR2 sequences are SGHVS and FQNEAQ. The V end lost 5 bases, the J end lost 6 bases, and 4 bases lay between the germline ends. In DNA, the CDR3 is TGTGCCAGCAGCCCAGATGGCTACACCTTC. This encodes CASSPDGYTF.

The chain carries TRBV2 and TRBJ1-4; unclear D gene. The CDR3 extends over 16 amino acids. Deletions cut 2 bases from V and 8 bases from J, with 18 bases between. Looked up from germline, CDR1 is SNHLY and CDR2 is FYNNEI. Here the CDR3 DNA reads TGTGCCAGCAGTGAAAGTTGGGAGGGCCGGAAGGAAAAACTGTTTTTT. This codes for CASSESWEGRKEKLFF.

The genes are TRBV10-2 and TRBJ1-1; D possibly corresponds to TRBD1 (6 bases). The germline V gene has CDR1 WSHSY and CDR2 SAAADI. Deletions cut 3 bases from V and 6 bases from J, with 14 bases between. There are 14 residues in the CDR3. CDR3 nucleotide sequence: TGCGCCAGCAGTGATACAGGGTTTGTTCCTGAAGCTTTCTTT. It yields the protein CASSDTGFVPEAFF.

The rearrangement uses TRBV5-6 and TRBJ2-7; 10 bases align to TRBD2. Germline-derived CDR1 and CDR2 are SGHDT and YYEEEE. The CDR3 is made up of 17 amino acids. Losses at the gene ends were 0 bases for V and 4 bases for J; bases not matched to a gene: 10. This CDR3 reads CASSLGSSGRASYEQYF. The CDR3 DNA sequence: TGTGCCAGCAGCTTGGGCAGCAGCGGGAGGGCCAGTTACGAGCAGTACTTC. Based on the CDR3 plus reference TRBV5-6 and TRBJ2-7, the full variable domain is DAGVTQSPTHLIKTRGQQVTLRCSPKSGHDTVSWYQQALGQGPQFIFQYYEEEERQRGNFPDRFSGHQFPNYSSELNVNALLLGDSALYLCASSLGSSGRASYEQYFGPGTRLTVT.

This clone appeared a single time. This chain links TRBV9 with TRBJ2-3, with 11 bases fitting TRBD2. Germline loops: CDR1 SGDLS, CDR2 YYNGEE. This CDR3 has 16 amino acids. V gave up 3 bases and J gave up 2 bases; unmatched junction bases: 5. CDR3 sequence (DNA): TGTGCCAGCAGCGACGGGACTAGCGGACCCACAGATACGCAGTATTTT. Protein sequence: CASSDGTSGPTDTQYF.

The rearrangement uses TRBV24-1 and TRBJ2-1, with D possibly TRBD1 on 7 matching bases. Germline assignment: CDR1 KGHDR and CDR2 SFDVKD. The CDR3 consists of 16 residues. The V end lost 4 bases, the J end lost 6 bases, and 18 bases lay between the germline ends. In DNA, the CDR3 is TGTGCCACCAGTGACCCGAATTCCAGGGGGGTCAATGAGCAGTTCTTC. Translation: CATSDPNSRGVNEQFF.

This chain joins TRBV5-1 and TRBJ1-5; 10 bases match TRBD1. CDR1 is SGHRS, CDR2 YFSETQ, per germline. The trim removed 1 base at V and 5 bases at J, leaving 3 bases unmatched. The CDR3 is 15 amino acids. This CDR3 is CASSLRQGADQPQHF. Written as DNA, the CDR3 is TGCGCCAGCAGCTTGAGACAGGGGGCCGATCAGCCCCAGCATTTT.

The genes are TRBV14 and TRBJ1-4; TRBD1 might be the D (5 bases). The germline V and J ends were trimmed by 3 bases and 7 bases, with 15 bases remaining between them. CDR1 and CDR2 from the germline V gene are SGHDN and FVKESK. This CDR3 spans 15 amino acids. CDR3 in DNA: TGTGCCAGCAGCCACACACAACGTCAGGGTGAAAAACTGTTTTTT. Translated, it gives CASSHTQRQGEKLFF.

This clone was found once. This sequence joins TRBV5-1 and TRBJ2-2, with TRBD2 as a possible D gene (5 bases). Germline V gene lookup returns CDR1 SGHRS and CDR2 YFSETQ. The CDR3 extends over 15 amino acids. With 1 base removed from V and 3 bases from J, the gap between germline ends came to 10 bases. Here the CDR3 reads CASSLRGRDTGELFF. The CDR3 region has the DNA TGCGCCAGCAGCTTGCGGGGTAGGGACACCGGGGAGCTGTTTTTT. Using reference TRBV5-1 and TRBJ2-2 for the parts outside the CDR3, the full variable domain is KAGVTQTPRYLIKTRGQQVTLSCSPISGHRSVSWYQQTPGQGLQFLFEYFSETQRNKGNFPGRFSGRQFSNSRSEMNVSTLELGDSALYLCASSLRGRDTGELFFGEGSRLTVL.

The chain uses TRBV18 and TRBJ1-2; D is possibly TRBD1 (6 bases). Germline V gene data show CDR1 as KGHSH and CDR2 as LQKENI. Trimming pared 2 bases from V and 7 bases from J, leaving 17 bases between. CDR3 length: 15 amino acids. In DNA, the CDR3 is TGTGCCAGCTCACCAGGGCAGGGGCGCAGGAGTGGCTACACCTTC. Its translation is CASSPGQGRRSGYTF.

This sequence joins TRBV29-1 and TRBJ2-1, with 10 nucleotides matching TRBD1. The CDR3 runs 13 residues. Germline loops: CDR1 SQVTM, CDR2 ANQGSEA. The J segment lost 8 bases and the V segment lost 7 bases, leaving 8 bases of the junction unmatched. In DNA form, the CDR3 reads TGCAGCGCCACGGGACAGGGGTTGGATGAGCAGTTCTTC. Translated, it gives CSATGQGLDEQFF.

The genes are TRBV11-2 and TRBJ1-6, with TRBD1 as a possible D gene (5 bases). This CDR3 contains 14 residues. The V end was cut by 6 bases, the J end by 0 bases, with 6 bases between. CDR1 is SGHAT and CDR2 is FQNNGV in the germline V gene. CDR3 protein: CASSTGSYNSPLHF. CDR3 in DNA: TGTGCCAGCAGTACAGGCTCCTATAATTCACCCCTCCACTTT.

Only one count was recorded for this clone. The V gene is TRBV5-6, the J gene TRBJ1-2, with 8 nucleotides matching TRBD1. Germline trimming cut 3 bases from V and 6 bases from J; bases unmatched to any gene: 10. The CDR3 runs 15 residues. Per germline, CDR1 SGHDT and CDR2 YYEEEE. The CDR3 protein is CASSWGPGGADGYTF. CDR3 DNA: TGTGCCAGCAGCTGGGGACCAGGGGGCGCCGATGGCTACACCTTC.

The gene calls are TRBV27 and TRBJ2-3, with 7 nucleotides matching TRBD2. The CDR3 consists of 15 residues. Germline values: CDR1 MNHEY, CDR2 SMNVEV (reference sequence). The J segment lost 8 bases and the V segment lost 5 bases, leaving 13 bases of the junction unmatched. Here the CDR3 DNA reads TGTGCCAGCAGTCCGAATGGGGTTGGGGAGGGTACGCAGTATTTT. Translating it yields CASSPNGVGEGTQYF.

This chain links TRBV5-1 with TRBJ2-3; 11 positions agree with TRBD2. Germline CDR1 reads SGHRS; CDR2 reads YFSETQ. V lost 5 bases and J lost 1; bases outside the gene matches: 9. The CDR3 has 17 residues. CDR3 DNA: TGCGCCAGCAGTCTATCTTTAGCGGGAGGGGGCACAGATACGCAGTATTTT. Amino acids: CASSLSLAGGGTDTQYF.

This clone was recorded a few times. The chain has TRBV7-9 and TRBJ2-7, with TRBD1 identical over 8 bases. The length of the CDR3 is 14 residues. Unmatched junction bases numbered 8, after V lost 4 bases and J lost 6 bases. Germline CDR1 SEHNR, CDR2 FQNEAQ (reference sequence). The DNA for the CDR3 is TGTGCCAGCAGCTCTCGACAGGGGCAGGGCGAGCAGTACTTC. Translating it yields CASSSRQGQGEQYF.

On this clone itself: A junction boundary mismatches the germline segment, possibly from a read error. This chain connects TRBV7-2 to TRBJ2-1, with TRBD2 matching over 14 bases. Germline V gives CDR1 SGHTA, CDR2 FQGNSA. The CDR3 loop spans 13 amino acids. Written as DNA, the CDR3 is TGTGCCAGCAGGCCCGGGACTAGCGGGAGTTTTGTCTTC. Its protein product is CASRPGTSGSFVF.

This sequence joins TRBV29-1 and TRBJ2-1, with a weak D call TRBD2 (5 bases). The CDR3 is 14 amino acids. CDR1 is SQVTM, CDR2 ANQGSEA, per germline. CDR3 sequence (DNA): TGCAAGACCCCCGGCGGGCTCTCATACAATGAGCAGTTCTTC. Translation: CKTPGGLSYNEQFF.

The chain has TRBV14 and TRBJ2-1; weak D call: TRBD1 (6 bases). This CDR3 is built from 17 residues. V was cut by 4 bases and J by 4 bases, with 20 bases left in between. Per germline, CDR1 SGHDN and CDR2 FVKESK. DNA for the CDR3: TGTGCCAGCAGCCCCATACAGGGTCGAGGGATGTACAATGAGCAGTTCTTC. It encodes CASSPIQGRGMYNEQFF.

This rearrangement joins TRBV6-5 to TRBJ2-1; 10 bases fit TRBD2. Germline V gives CDR1 MNHEY, CDR2 SVGAGI. This CDR3 has 14 amino acids. V lost 0 bases, J lost 10 bases, and 3 bases stayed unmatched. In nucleotides, the CDR3 is TGTGCCAGCAGTTACTCGAGACTAGCGGGCGAGCAGTTCTTC. This codes for CASSYSRLAGEQFF.

The rearrangement links TRBV15 to TRBJ2-6; D is undetermined. The V and J ends lost 6 bases and 0 bases respectively, with 9 bases between them. The CDR3 length is 15 residues. Germline V gene data show CDR1 as LNHNV and CDR2 as YYDKDF (reference sequence). CDR3 region: CATSTQSSGANVLTF. The CDR3 DNA reads as TGTGCCACCAGTACACAGAGCTCTGGGGCCAACGTCCTGACTTTC.

CDR3 residues: CASSLPPAGELFF. For the CDR3, the DNA is TGTGCCAGCAGCCTCCCCCCCGCCGGGGAGCTGTTTTTT. This rearrangement joins TRBV11-3 to TRBJ2-2; the D is unclear. Germline CDR1 and CDR2: SGHNT and YENEEA. This CDR3 comprises 13 residues. V was clipped by 5 bases and J by 6 bases, with 10 bases between them.